This TCR beta chain was captured by sequencing in a study of blood T cell repertoires in COVID-19. Turning to the study itself: Sites in the United States, Italy and Spain provided acute and convalescent COVID-19 samples.

Germline V gene data show CDR1 as KGHSH and CDR2 as LQKENI. V shed 3 bases, J shed 9 bases, and the junction held 10 bases outside the gene matches. The CDR3 is 14 amino acids. Per the study methods: Cell counts per sample came from amplifying reference gene primers. The assay was immunoSEQ multiplex PCR, and TCRdb's table has in-frame clones only and misses some. V, J and clone size were drawn from that table, and D and trimming were deduced from the DNA. Of some 88,000 clones listed, about 88% are singletons. This TCR derives from a man between 60 and 75 years old with acute or convalescent COVID-19. J is TRBJ2-7 and V is TRBV18; 8 bases map to TRBD1. The source material was peripheral blood. CDR3 in amino acids: CASSPPPGQVGQYF. CDR3 sequence (DNA): TGTGCCAGCTCACCTCCACCGGGACAGGTTGGGCAGTACTTC. The full variable domain, completed using reference TRBV18 and TRBJ2-7, is NAGVMQNPRHLVRRRGQEARLRCSPMKGHSHVYWYRQLPEEGLKFMVYLQKENIIDESGMPKERFSAEFPKEGPSILRIQQVVRGDSAAYFCASSPPPGQVGQYFGPGTRLTVT.